The entry below describes one T cell receptor beta chain. Per the original data handling: The authors estimated nucleated cell counts from reference gene primer amplification. Libraries were prepared by immunoSEQ multiplex PCR; TCRdb keeps only in-frame clonotypes and omits some of them. That table furnishes V, J and clone size, whereas the DNA furnished D and trimming. The sample shows about 160,000 clones, 85% of them seen only once. The data belong to a study of blood T cell repertoires in COVID-19. Study summary: Samples of COVID-19 (acute and convalescent) were obtained from the United States, Italy and Spain. PBMCs, B-cell-depleted T cells, or T cells were the source of the cDNA or gDNA that made up the material.

Germline-derived CDR1 and CDR2 are SGDLS and YYNGEE. V was pared by 0 bases and J by 3 bases, with 6 bases between. This CDR3 comprises 13 residues. The TCR sequence derives from a human donor with acute or convalescent COVID-19. The donor label of this sample is uncertain. The chain employs TRBV9 and TRBJ1-1; D ambiguous. Sample: peripheral blood. CDR3 sequence: CASSVDSYTEAFF. The CDR3 DNA reads as TGTGCCAGCAGCGTAGACAGTTACACTGAAGCTTTCTTT.